These 22 T cell receptor beta chains were sequenced from one sample in a study of T-cell reconstitution after alpha-beta-depleted transplantation in children. A library of TCRbeta sequences, prepared with unique molecular identifiers, was generated. TCRdb independently ran MiXCR on the PCR reads; one entry per CDR3 protein. The sample holds some 530,000 distinct CDR3 sequences; under 15% are singletons and the top ten take over 5.5%. This specimen consisted of PBMCs from the stem cell graft donor, obtained from the stem cell graft. The receptors derive from a human donor who donated a stem cell graft to a child with combined immunodeficiency.

The rearrangement links TRBV7-2 to TRBJ1-1; 7 bases agree with TRBD1. V gave up 5 bases and J gave up 2 bases; unmatched junction bases: 14. Per germline, CDR1 SGHTA and CDR2 FQGNSA. The CDR3 consists of 17 residues. CDR3 sequence reads: CASSPRRGNRGNTEAFF. The CDR3, as DNA: TGTGCCAGCAGCCCGCGACGAGGGAACAGGGGTAACACTGAAGCTTTCTTT.

The gene calls are TRBV12-3 or TRBV12-4 and TRBJ2-1, with 9 bases lining up with TRBD1. Losses at the gene ends were 7 bases for V and 2 bases for J; bases not matched to a gene: 6. The CDR3 length is 15 residues. This CDR3 is CASKTGTGTYNEQFF. Written as DNA, the CDR3 is TGTGCCAGCAAAACCGGGACAGGGACCTACAATGAGCAGTTCTTC.

This clonotype was detected ten times or more. The J gene is TRBJ2-7, the V gene TRBV24-1, with 10 bases lining up with TRBD1. After removal of 2 bases from V and 4 bases from J, the junction contained 4 bases not matched to a gene. This CDR3 has 15 amino acids. CDR1 is KGHDR and CDR2 is SFDVKD in the germline V gene. Here the CDR3 reads CATSDSGTGAYEQYF. The CDR3 coding sequence is TGTGCCACCAGTGATTCCGGGACAGGGGCTTACGAGCAGTACTTC.

This clonotype was counted a few times. This chain uses TRBV5-1 with TRBJ2-3; D unresolved. V was trimmed by 2 bases and J by 2 bases, leaving 12 bases between them. The CDR3 is 15 residues long. The germline V gene encodes CDR1 SGHRS and CDR2 YFSETQ. The CDR3 protein is CASSFADSTTDTQYF. The CDR3 DNA sequence: TGCGCCAGCAGCTTCGCCGATTCAACCACAGATACGCAGTATTTT.

Many counts were recorded for this clonotype. The V gene is TRBV5-1, the J gene TRBJ2-7; D could derive from TRBD1 or TRBD2 (5 bases each). Trimming pared 0 bases from V and 6 bases from J, leaving 16 bases between. CDR1 is SGHRS and CDR2 is YFSETQ in the germline V gene. The CDR3 length is 15 residues. The CDR3 DNA follows: TGCGCCAGCAGCTTGGCCGGGGCGAGGATGGGCGAGCAGTACTTC. Residues: CASSLAGARMGEQYF.

The chain recombines TRBV29-1 with TRBJ1-2; 7 nucleotides agree with TRBD1. With 6 bases clipped from V and 2 bases from J, the junction kept 12 bases outside the gene matches. Looked up from germline, CDR1 is SQVTM and CDR2 is ANQGSEA. This CDR3 is built from 15 residues. This CDR3 is CSVPTGTGRNYGYTF. The CDR3 DNA follows: TGCAGCGTACCGACAGGGACCGGGAGGAACTATGGCTACACCTTC.

This rearrangement joins TRBV9 to TRBJ2-2, with a weak D call TRBD1 (6 bases). CDR1 and CDR2 (germline): SGDLS, YYNGEE. V was shortened by 4 bases and J by 3 bases, with 13 bases between the two germline ends. This CDR3 is built from 15 residues. The CDR3 loop is CASSPLGADTGELFF. CDR3 DNA: TGTGCCAGCAGCCCTCTGGGGGCGGACACCGGGGAGCTGTTTTTT.

This clonotype was detected only once. This may be a read error: a much more frequent sequence differs by one nucleotide. This chain uses TRBV29-1 with TRBJ1-2; D perhaps matches TRBD1 (6 bases). CDR3 length: 13 residues. Trimming removed 7 bases at V and 5 bases at J, with 17 bases between. Germline CDR1 and CDR2: SQVTM and ANQGSEA. The DNA for the CDR3 is TGCAGCGACGCAACTCGGGGGGCATATGGCTACACCTTC. This encodes CSDATRGAYGYTF.

This clonotype was counted a few times. For the CDR3, the DNA is TGTGCCAGCAGCGTAGTTTCCGGGGGGGCAGATACGCAGTATTTT. Residues: CASSVVSGGADTQYF. The rearrangement joins TRBV9 to TRBJ2-3; 8 nucleotides align to TRBD2. This CDR3 has 15 amino acids. Looked up from germline, CDR1 is SGDLS and CDR2 is YYNGEE. The J segment lost 4 bases and the V segment lost 0 bases, leaving 4 bases of the junction unmatched. The full variable domain, rest sourced from reference TRBV9 and TRBJ2-3, is DSGVTQTPKHLITATGQRVTLRCSPRSGDLSVYWYQQSLDQGLQFLIQYYNGEERAKGNILERFSAQQFPDLHSELNLSSLELGDSALYFCASSVVSGGADTQYFGPGTRLTVL.

Many counts were recorded for this clonotype. This chain links TRBV4-2 with TRBJ1-1, with TRBD1 identical over 8 bases. Trimming removed 1 base from V and 1 base from J; junction bases left unmatched: 5. The CDR3 loop spans 16 amino acids. Germline assignment: CDR1 LGHNA and CDR2 YNFKEQ. CDR3 DNA: TGTGCCAGCAGCCAAGTACCGACAGGGGCGAACACTGAAGCTTTCTTT. Translation gives CASSQVPTGANTEAFF.

With respect to this clonotype: A much larger clone is a single base away; this may be a read error. For the CDR3, the DNA is TGCAGTGCTAGAGATGGCCGGCTAGCGGACCCCATAGATACGCAGTATTTT. It codes for CSARDGRLADPIDTQYF. The chain is built from TRBV20-1 and TRBJ2-3, with 7 bases fitting TRBD2. The trim removed 0 bases at V and 5 bases at J, leaving 14 bases unmatched. The germline gives CDR1 DFQATT, CDR2 SNEGSKA (reference sequence). This CDR3 contains 17 residues.

This clonotype was counted between two and nine times. The chain carries TRBV6-2 or TRBV6-3 and TRBJ1-5, with D maybe TRBD1 (6 bases). V was pared by 2 bases and J by 2 bases, with 16 bases between. The CDR3 totals 17 residues. CDR1 MNHEY and CDR2 SVGEGT come from the germline V gene. The DNA of the CDR3 is TGTGCCAGCAGTTACCTTACAGGGAGTGGAGGCAATCAGCCCCAGCATTTT. This sequence encodes CASSYLTGSGGNQPQHF.

The chain carries TRBV3-1 and TRBJ2-5; unclear D gene. This CDR3 has 14 residues. From germline, CDR1 is LGHDT and CDR2 YNNKEL (reference sequence). Trimming removed 1 base from V and 0 bases from J, with 6 bases in between. In DNA, the CDR3 is TGTGCCAGCAGCCAAGTACTGTACCAAGAGACCCAGTACTTC. Protein sequence: CASSQVLYQETQYF.

This clonotype was seen many times. This chain joins TRBV24-1 and TRBJ2-3; D remains unclear. Deletions cut 1 base from V and 3 bases from J, with 4 bases between. The CDR3 is made up of 13 amino acids. The V gene's germline CDR1 is KGHDR and CDR2 SFDVKD. Here the CDR3 DNA reads TGTGCCACCAGTGATTTTATGACAGATACGCAGTATTTT. Its translation is CATSDFMTDTQYF.

This clonotype has just a few counts. This chain joins TRBV29-1 and TRBJ2-3, with D maybe TRBD2 (5 bases). The V gene lost 3 bases and the J gene lost 4 bases, with 11 bases spanning the gap. There are 13 residues in the CDR3. Germline values: CDR1 SQVTM, CDR2 ANQGSEA. CDR3 protein: CSVEDGVADTQYF. DNA of the CDR3: TGCAGCGTTGAGGACGGGGTCGCAGATACGCAGTATTTT.

This clonotype was detected only a few times. V gene TRBV27 combines with J gene TRBJ2-5, with D uncertain. Trimming removed 9 bases at V and 5 bases at J, with 13 bases between. Looked up from germline, CDR1 is MNHEY and CDR2 is SMNVEV (reference sequence). The CDR3 loop spans 12 amino acids. In nucleotides, the CDR3 is TGTGCCAGTGGAGCGACCCGGGAGACCCAGTACTTC. Translating it yields CASGATRETQYF.

This clonotype showed up just a few times. The chain employs TRBV7-6 and TRBJ2-5; D is unclear. CDR1 is SGHVS and CDR2 is FNYEAQ in the germline V gene. Trimming took 5 bases from V and 0 from J, leaving 16 bases between them. This CDR3 contains 16 residues. CDR3 nucleotide sequence: TGTGCCAGCAGCCGTTTCCCCTACGGTAACCAAGAGACCCAGTACTTC. It is translated as CASSRFPYGNQETQYF.

The chain recombines TRBV27 with TRBJ2-7; D is perhaps TRBD1 or TRBD2 (6 bases each). The CDR3 spans 16 residues. Germline V gene data show CDR1 as MNHEY and CDR2 as SMNVEV (reference sequence). V was pared by 3 bases and J by 3 bases, with 18 bases between. In nucleotides, the CDR3 is TGTGCCAGCAGTTTGGGGGGCGGCAGGGCCTTCTACGAGCAGTACTTC. This encodes CASSLGGGRAFYEQYF.

CDR3 DNA: TGTGCCAGCACCCGAGGGGGGACATCTACCCCTGAAGCTTTCTTT. This encodes CASTRGGTSTPEAFF. The chain is built from TRBV6-1 and TRBJ1-1, with D possibly being TRBD1 (6 bases). Trimming left V 7 bases short and J 6 bases short, with 21 bases between. This CDR3 has 15 residues. Germline assignment: CDR1 MNHNS and CDR2 SASEGT.

This clonotype was recorded many times. The chain joins TRBV20-1 to TRBJ2-5; tentatively, D is TRBD2 (6 bases). Germline CDR1 reads DFQATT; CDR2 reads SNEGSKA (reference sequence). The CDR3 runs to 15 residues. V was trimmed by 5 bases and J by 0 bases, leaving 16 bases between them. This CDR3 is CSALRGGLYQETQYF. The CDR3 DNA reads as TGCAGTGCTCTCCGGGGCGGACTATACCAAGAGACCCAGTACTTC.

The table lists this clonotype with a few counts. This rearrangement joins TRBV28 to TRBJ1-1; the D gene is possibly TRBD1 (6 bases). CDR1 and CDR2 from the germline V gene are MDHEN and SYDVKM. The CDR3 totals 19 residues. V dropped 6 bases and J dropped 0 bases, with 26 bases sitting between them. The CDR3 DNA is TGTGCCAGCAGCCCCGGGTTATACAGGGACCCTATATTGAACACTGAAGCTTTCTTT. It translates to CASSPGLYRDPILNTEAFF. The full variable domain, rest sourced from reference TRBV28 and TRBJ1-1, is DVKVTQSSRYLVKRTGEKVFLECVQDMDHENMFWYRQDPGLGLRLIYFSYDVKMKEKGDIPEGYSVSREKKERFSLILESASTNQTSMYLCASSPGLYRDPILNTEAFFGQGTRLTVV.

This clonotype appeared many times. The chain recombines TRBV20-1 with TRBJ2-1, with 7 bases that match TRBD1. This CDR3 contains 15 residues. V lost 0 bases to trimming and J lost 2 bases; unmatched junction nucleotides: 4. Germline V lookup: CDR1 DFQATT, CDR2 SNEGSKA (reference sequence). The CDR3 sequence: CSARDFQGAYNEQFF. The CDR3, as DNA: TGCAGTGCTAGAGATTTCCAGGGGGCCTACAATGAGCAGTTCTTC.